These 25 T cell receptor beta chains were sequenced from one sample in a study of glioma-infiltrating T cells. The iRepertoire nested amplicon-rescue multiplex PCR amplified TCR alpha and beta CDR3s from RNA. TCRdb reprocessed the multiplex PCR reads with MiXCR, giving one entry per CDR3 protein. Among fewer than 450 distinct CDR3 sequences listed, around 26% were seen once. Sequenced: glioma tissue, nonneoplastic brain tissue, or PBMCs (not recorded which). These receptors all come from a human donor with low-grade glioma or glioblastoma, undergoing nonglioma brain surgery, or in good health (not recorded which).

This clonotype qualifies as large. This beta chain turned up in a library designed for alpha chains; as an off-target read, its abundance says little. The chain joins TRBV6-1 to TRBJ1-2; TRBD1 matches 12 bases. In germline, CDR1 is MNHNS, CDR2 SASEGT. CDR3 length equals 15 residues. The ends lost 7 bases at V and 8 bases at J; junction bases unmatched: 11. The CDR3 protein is CASTREGQGARGYTF. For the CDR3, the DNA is TGTGCCAGCACCCGGGAGGGACAGGGGGCACGGGGCTACACCTTC.

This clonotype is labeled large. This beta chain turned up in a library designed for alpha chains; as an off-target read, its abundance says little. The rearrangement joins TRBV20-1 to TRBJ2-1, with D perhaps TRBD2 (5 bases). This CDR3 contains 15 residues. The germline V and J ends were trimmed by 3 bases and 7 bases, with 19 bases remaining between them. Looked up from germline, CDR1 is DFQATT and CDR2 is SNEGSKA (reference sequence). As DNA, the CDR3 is TGCAGTGCTAGCGTGCCAGCGGTGTTCGGGAATGAGCAGTTCTTC. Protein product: CSASVPAVFGNEQFF.

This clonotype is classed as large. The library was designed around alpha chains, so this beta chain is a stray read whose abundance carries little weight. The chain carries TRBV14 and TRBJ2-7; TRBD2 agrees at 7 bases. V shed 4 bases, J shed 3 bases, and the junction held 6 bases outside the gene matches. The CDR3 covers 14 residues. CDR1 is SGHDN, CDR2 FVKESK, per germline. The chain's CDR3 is CASSPERTSYEQYF. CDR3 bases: TGTGCCAGCAGCCCAGAGAGGACTAGCTACGAGCAGTACTTC. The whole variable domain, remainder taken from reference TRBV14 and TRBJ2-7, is EAGVTQFPSHSVIEKGQTVTLRCDPISGHDNLYWYRRVMGKEIKFLLHFVKESKQDESGMPNNRFLAERTGGTYSTLKVQPAELEDSGVYFCASSPERTSYEQYFGPGTRLTVT.

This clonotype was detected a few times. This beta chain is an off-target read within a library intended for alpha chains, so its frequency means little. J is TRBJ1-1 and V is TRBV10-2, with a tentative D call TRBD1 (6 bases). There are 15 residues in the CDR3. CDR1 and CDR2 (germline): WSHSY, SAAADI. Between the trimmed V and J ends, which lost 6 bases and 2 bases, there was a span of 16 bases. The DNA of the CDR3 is TGCGCCAGCAGCCGACACAGGGTTCCTAACACTGAAGCTTTCTTT. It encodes CASSRHRVPNTEAFF.

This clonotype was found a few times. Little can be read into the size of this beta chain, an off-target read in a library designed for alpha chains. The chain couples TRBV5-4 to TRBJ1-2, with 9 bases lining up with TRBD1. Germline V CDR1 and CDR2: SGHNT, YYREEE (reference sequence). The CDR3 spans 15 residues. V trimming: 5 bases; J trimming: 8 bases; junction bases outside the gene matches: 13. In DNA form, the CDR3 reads TGTGCCAGCAGAGCGACAGGGGGAATTCAGGAGGGCTACACCTTC. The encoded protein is CASRATGGIQEGYTF.

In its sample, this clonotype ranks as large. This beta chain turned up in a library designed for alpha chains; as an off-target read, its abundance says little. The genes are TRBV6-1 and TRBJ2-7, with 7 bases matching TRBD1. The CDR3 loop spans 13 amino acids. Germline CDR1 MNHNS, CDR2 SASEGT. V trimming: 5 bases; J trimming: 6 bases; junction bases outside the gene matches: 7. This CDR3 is CASSFRQGGEQYF. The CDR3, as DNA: TGTGCCAGCAGTTTCCGACAGGGCGGCGAGCAGTACTTC.

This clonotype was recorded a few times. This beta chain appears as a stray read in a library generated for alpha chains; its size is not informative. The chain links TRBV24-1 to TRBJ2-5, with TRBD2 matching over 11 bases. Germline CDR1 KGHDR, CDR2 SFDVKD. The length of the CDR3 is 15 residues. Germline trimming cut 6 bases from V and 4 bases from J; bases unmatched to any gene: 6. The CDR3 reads CATSTITSGRETQYF. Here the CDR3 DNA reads TGTGCCACCAGTACAATAACTAGCGGGAGAGAGACCCAGTACTTC.

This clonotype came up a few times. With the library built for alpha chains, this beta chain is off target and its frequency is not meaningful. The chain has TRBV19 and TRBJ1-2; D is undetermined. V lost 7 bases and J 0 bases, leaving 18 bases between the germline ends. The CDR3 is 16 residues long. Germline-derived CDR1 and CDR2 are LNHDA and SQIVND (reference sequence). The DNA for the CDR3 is TGTGCCAGTACCTCTCCCTCCTCGCCCGCTAACTATGGCTACACCTTC. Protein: CASTSPSSPANYGYTF.

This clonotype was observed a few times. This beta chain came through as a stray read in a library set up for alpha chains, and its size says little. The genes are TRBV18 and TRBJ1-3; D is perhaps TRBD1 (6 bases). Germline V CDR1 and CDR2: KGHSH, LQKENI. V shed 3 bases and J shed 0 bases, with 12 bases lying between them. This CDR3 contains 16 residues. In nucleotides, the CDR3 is TGTGCCAGCTCACCCGACAGGCCCTTCTCTGGAAACACCATATATTTT. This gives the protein CASSPDRPFSGNTIYF.

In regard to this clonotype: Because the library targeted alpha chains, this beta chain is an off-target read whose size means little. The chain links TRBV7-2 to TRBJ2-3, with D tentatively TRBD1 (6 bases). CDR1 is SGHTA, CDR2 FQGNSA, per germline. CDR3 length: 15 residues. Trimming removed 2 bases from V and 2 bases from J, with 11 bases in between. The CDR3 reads CASSLRKGDTDTQYF. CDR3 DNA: TGTGCCAGCAGCTTAAGGAAGGGGGACACAGATACGCAGTATTTT.

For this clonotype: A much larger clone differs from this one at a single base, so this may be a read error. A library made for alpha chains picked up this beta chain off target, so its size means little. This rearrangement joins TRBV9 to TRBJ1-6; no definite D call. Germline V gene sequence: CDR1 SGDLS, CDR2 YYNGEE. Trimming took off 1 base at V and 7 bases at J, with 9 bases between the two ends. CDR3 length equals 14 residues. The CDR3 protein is CASSVYPGNSPLHF. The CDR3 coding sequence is TGTGCCAGCAGCGTATATCCGGGGAATTCACCCCTCCACTTT.

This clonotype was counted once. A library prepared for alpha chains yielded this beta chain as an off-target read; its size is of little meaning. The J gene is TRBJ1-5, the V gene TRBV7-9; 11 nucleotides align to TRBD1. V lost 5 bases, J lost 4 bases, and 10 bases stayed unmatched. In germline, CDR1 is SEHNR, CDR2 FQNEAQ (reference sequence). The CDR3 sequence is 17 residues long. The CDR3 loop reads CASSPYTGTGGNQPQHF. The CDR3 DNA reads TGTGCCAGCAGCCCCTACACCGGGACAGGGGGGAATCAGCCCCAGCATTTT.

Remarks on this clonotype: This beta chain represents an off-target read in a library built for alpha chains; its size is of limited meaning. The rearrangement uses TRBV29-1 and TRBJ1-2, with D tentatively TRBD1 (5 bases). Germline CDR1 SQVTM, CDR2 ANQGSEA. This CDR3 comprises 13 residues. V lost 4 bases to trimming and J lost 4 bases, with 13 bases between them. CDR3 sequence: CSVGEDTVYGYTF. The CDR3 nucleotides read TGCAGCGTTGGGGAGGACACAGTCTATGGCTACACCTTC.

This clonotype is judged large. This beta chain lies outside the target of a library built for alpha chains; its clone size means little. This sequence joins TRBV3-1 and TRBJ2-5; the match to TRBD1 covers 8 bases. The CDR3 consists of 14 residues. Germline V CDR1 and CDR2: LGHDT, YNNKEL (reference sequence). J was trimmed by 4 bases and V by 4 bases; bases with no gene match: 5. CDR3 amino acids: CASSPRTGRETQYF. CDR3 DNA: TGTGCCAGCAGCCCGAGGACAGGGAGAGAGACCCAGTACTTC.

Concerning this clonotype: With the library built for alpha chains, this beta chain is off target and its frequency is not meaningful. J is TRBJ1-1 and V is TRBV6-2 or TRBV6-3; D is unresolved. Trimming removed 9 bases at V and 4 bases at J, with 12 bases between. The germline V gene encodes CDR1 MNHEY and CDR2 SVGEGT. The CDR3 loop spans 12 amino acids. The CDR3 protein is CASRNIITEAFF. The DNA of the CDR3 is TGTGCCAGTCGTAACATTATCACTGAAGCTTTCTTT.

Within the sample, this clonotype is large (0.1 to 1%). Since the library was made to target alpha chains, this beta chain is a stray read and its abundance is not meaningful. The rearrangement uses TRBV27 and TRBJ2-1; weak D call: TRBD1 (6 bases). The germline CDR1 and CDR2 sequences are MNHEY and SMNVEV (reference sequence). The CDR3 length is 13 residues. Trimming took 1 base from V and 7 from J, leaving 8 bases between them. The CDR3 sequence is CASSLFQGNEQFF. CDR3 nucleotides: TGTGCCAGCAGTTTATTCCAGGGGAATGAGCAGTTCTTC.

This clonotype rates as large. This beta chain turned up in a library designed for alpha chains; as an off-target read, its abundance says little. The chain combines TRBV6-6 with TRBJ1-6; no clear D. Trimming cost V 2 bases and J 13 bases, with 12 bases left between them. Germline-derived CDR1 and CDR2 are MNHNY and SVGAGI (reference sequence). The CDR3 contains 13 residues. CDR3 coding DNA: TGTGCCAGCAGTTACACCTATTACTATCCCCTCCACTTT. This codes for CASSYTYYYPLHF.

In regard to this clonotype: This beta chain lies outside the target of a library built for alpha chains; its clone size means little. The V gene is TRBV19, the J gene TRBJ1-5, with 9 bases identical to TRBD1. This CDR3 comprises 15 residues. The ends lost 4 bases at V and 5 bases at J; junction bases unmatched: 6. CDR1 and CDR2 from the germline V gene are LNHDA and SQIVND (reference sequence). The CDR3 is CASSKYRQGDQPQHF. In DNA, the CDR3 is TGTGCCAGTAGTAAGTATAGACAGGGGGATCAGCCCCAGCATTTT.

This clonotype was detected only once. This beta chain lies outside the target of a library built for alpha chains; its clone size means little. For the CDR3, the DNA is TGTGCCAGCAGTGGTTCGAGGTCAGGGCTCCCTGAGCAGTTCTTC. It yields the protein CASSGSRSGLPEQFF. The V and J genes are TRBV6-1 and TRBJ2-1; possibly TRBD1 for D (5 bases). This CDR3 region has 15 residues. CDR1 is MNHNS and CDR2 is SASEGT in the germline V gene. V lost 4 bases and J 9 bases, leaving 19 bases between the germline ends.

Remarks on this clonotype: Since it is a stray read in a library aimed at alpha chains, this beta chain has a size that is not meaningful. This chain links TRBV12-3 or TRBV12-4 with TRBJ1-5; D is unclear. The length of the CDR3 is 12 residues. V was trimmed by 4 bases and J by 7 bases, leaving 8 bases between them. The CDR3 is CASSSYGQPQHF. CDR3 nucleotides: TGTGCCAGCAGTTCTTACGGGCAGCCCCAGCATTTT.

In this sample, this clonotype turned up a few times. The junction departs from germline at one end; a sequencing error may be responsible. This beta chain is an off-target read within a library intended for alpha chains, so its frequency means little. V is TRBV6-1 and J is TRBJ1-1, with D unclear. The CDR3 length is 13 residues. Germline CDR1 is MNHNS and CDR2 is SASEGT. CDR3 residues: CATQGSGWTEASF. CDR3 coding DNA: TGTGCCACCCAAGGGTCGGGATGGACTGAAGCTTCCTTT.

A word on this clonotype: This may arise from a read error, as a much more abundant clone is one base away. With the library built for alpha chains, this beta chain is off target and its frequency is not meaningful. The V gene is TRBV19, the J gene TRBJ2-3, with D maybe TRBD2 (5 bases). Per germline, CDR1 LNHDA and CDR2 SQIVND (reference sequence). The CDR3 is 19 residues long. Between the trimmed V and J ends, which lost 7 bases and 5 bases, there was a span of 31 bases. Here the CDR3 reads CASILLCRPSHERIDTQYF. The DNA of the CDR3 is TGTGCCAGTATACTTTTATGTCGCCCTAGCCACGAACGCATAGATACGCAGTATTTT.

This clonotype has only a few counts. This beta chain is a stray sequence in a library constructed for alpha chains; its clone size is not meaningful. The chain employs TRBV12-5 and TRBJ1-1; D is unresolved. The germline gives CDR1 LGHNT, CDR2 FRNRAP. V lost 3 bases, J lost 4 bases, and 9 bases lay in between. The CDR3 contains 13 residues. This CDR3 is CASGLPPGTEAFF. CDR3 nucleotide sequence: TGTGCTAGTGGTTTACCCCCAGGCACTGAAGCTTTCTTT.

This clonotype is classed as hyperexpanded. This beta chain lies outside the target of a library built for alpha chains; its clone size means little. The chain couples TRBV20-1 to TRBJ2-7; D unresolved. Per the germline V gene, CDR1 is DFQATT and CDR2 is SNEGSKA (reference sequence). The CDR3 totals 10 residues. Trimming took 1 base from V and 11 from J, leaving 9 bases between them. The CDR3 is CSARVNREYF. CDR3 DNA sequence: TGCAGTGCTAGAGTCAACCGGGAGTACTTC.

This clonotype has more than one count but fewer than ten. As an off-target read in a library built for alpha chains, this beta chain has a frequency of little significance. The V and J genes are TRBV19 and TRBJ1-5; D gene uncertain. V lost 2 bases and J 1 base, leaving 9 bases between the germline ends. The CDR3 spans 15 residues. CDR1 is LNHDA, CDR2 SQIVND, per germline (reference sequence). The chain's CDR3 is CASSIFDGSNQPQHF. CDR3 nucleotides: TGTGCCAGTAGTATATTCGACGGAAGCAATCAGCCCCAGCATTTT.